These 9 T cell receptor beta chains were sequenced from one sample in a study of OX40 agonist ivuxolimab in advanced cancers. Measured with immunoSEQ multiplex PCR; TCRdb has only the in-frame clones, and not every one. The profile shows about 79,000 clones, approximately 90% of them singletons. The sample here was CD4+ or CD8+ T cells sorted from blood, taken in a trial of the OX40 agonist ivuxolimab. All receptors derive from an adult with an advanced solid tumor such as melanoma, head and neck, liver or kidney cancer.

V is TRBV13 and J is TRBJ2-3, with unresolved D. This CDR3 has 13 amino acids. Per germline, CDR1 PRHDT and CDR2 FYEKMQ (reference sequence). With 1 base removed from V and 4 bases from J, the gap between germline ends came to 6 bases. Written as DNA, the CDR3 is TGTGCCAGCAGCTTAGTTTTCGCAGATACGCAGTATTTT. As protein: CASSLVFADTQYF.

This sequence joins TRBV5-1 and TRBJ2-7, with 8 bases fitting TRBD2. Germline CDR1 SGHRS, CDR2 YFSETQ. Trimming took 4 bases from V and 3 from J; bases not matched to a gene: 9. The length of the CDR3 is 15 residues. CDR3 DNA sequence: TGCGCCAGCAGCAAGGGGACTAGAGATGGCTACGAGCAGTACTTC. Protein sequence: CASSKGTRDGYEQYF. The full variable domain, completed using reference TRBV5-1 and TRBJ2-7, is KAGVTQTPRYLIKTRGQQVTLSCSPISGHRSVSWYQQTPGQGLQFLFEYFSETQRNKGNFPGRFSGRQFSNSRSEMNVSTLELGDSALYLCASSKGTRDGYEQYFGPGTRLTVT.

The count of this clone is one. The V and J genes are TRBV30 and TRBJ1-5; TRBD1 might be the D (6 bases). The CDR3 runs 14 residues. From germline, CDR1 is GTSNPN and CDR2 SVGIG (reference sequence). The ends were cut back, 1 base at V and 6 bases at J, with 13 bases in the middle. The CDR3 loop is CAWSELGAVQPQHF. The CDR3 DNA reads as TGTGCCTGGAGTGAATTGGGGGCTGTTCAGCCCCAGCATTTT.

The chain couples TRBV10-2 to TRBJ1-5; weak D call: TRBD1 (6 bases). Trimming shortened V by 2 bases and J by 9 bases, and 20 bases separated the two germline ends. Germline assignment: CDR1 WSHSY and CDR2 SAAADI. The CDR3 totals 16 residues. This CDR3 reads CASSEQRDNLIAPQHF. In DNA form, the CDR3 reads TGCGCCAGCAGTGAGCAAAGGGACAACTTAATAGCGCCCCAGCATTTT.

The CDR3 DNA follows: TGTGCCAGCAGTTATCTCGGTAAGTCCGTCGGGCAGTACTTC. The encoded protein is CASSYLGKSVGQYF. The genes are TRBV6-9 and TRBJ2-7, with D uncertain. Per the germline V gene, CDR1 is MNHGY and CDR2 is SVAAGI. Trimming removed 2 bases from V and 9 bases from J, with 17 bases in between. The CDR3 has 14 amino acids.

V and J are TRBV6-5 and TRBJ2-3, with D perhaps matching TRBD1 or TRBD2 (5 bases each). Trimming stripped 6 bases from V and 5 bases from J, with 18 bases between. The CDR3 is 15 amino acids. From germline, CDR1 is MNHEY and CDR2 SVGAGI. CDR3 nucleotide sequence: TGTGCCAGCAGCCGCCCCCGAGAGGGGAGAGATACGCAGTATTTT. Amino acid sequence: CASSRPREGRDTQYF.

CDR3 nucleotides: TGCGCCAGCAGCCAAGCTTTAAACGAGGTTGGGGGCAATCAGCCCCAGCATTTT. It yields the protein CASSQALNEVGGNQPQHF. The chain recombines TRBV4-1 with TRBJ1-5; no definite D call. Trimming left V 1 base short and J 2 bases short, with 18 bases between. Looked up from germline, CDR1 is MGHRA and CDR2 is YSYEKL. The CDR3 consists of 18 residues.

The chain links TRBV19 to TRBJ2-3, with D tentatively TRBD1 or TRBD2 (5 bases each). The germline CDR1 and CDR2 sequences are LNHDA and SQIVND (reference sequence). This CDR3 region has 15 residues. Trimming removed 3 bases from V and 0 bases from J, with 10 bases in between. CDR3 amino acids: CASSIGTFSTDTQYF. CDR3 DNA: TGTGCCAGTAGTATCGGGACGTTTAGCACAGATACGCAGTATTTT.

Comment on this clone: Other DNA sequences from this sample encode an identical CDR3 as well. The chain uses TRBV5-1 and TRBJ1-6; D is uncertain. The ends were cut back, 0 bases at V and 11 bases at J, with 18 bases in the middle. This CDR3 region has 16 residues. From germline, CDR1 is SGHRS and CDR2 YFSETQ. CDR3 sequence: CASSLGAGESQTPLHF. For the CDR3, the DNA is TGCGCCAGCAGCTTGGGGGCTGGAGAATCCCAGACACCCCTCCACTTT.